These 30 T cell receptor beta chains share one sample of origin, sequenced in a study of cytomegalovirus exposure and HLA in healthy donors. The PCR was carried out with 60 Vbeta primers and 13 Jbeta primers. Sequenced by immunoSEQ multiplex PCR; TCRdb stores in-frame clones only, minus some. The table records over 150,000 clones, less than 85% of them present only once. Sequencing was performed on PBMCs. All receptors come from a boy aged 10-17 years in good health and CMV-seronegative.

In the case of this clone: Its ends do not fully match the called genes, so a read error is possible. The genes are TRBV7-2 and TRBJ2-1; 11 bases align to TRBD2. The CDR3 consists of 15 residues. Looked up from germline, CDR1 is SGHTA and CDR2 is FQGNSA. The CDR3 DNA sequence: TGTGCCAGCAGCGTAGCGGGGGGGCCTTGGAATGAGCAGTTCTTC. This translates into CASSVAGGPWNEQFF.

The chain recombines TRBV4-2 with TRBJ2-7; 8 nucleotides match TRBD1. There are 16 residues in the CDR3. V lost 0 bases to trimming and J lost 3 bases; unmatched junction nucleotides: 7. Germline CDR1 is LGHNA and CDR2 is YNFKEQ. DNA for the CDR3: TGTGCCAGCAGCCAAGATGGGACAGGTGCCATCTACGAGCAGTACTTC. Its translation: CASSQDGTGAIYEQYF.

The chain joins TRBV5-1 to TRBJ2-3; the D gene is possibly TRBD1 (5 bases). Germline CDR1 reads SGHRS; CDR2 reads YFSETQ. Trimming took 1 base from V and 4 from J, leaving 19 bases between them. This CDR3 is built from 17 residues. The CDR3 loop reads CASSLSVGRMGADTQYF. For the CDR3, the DNA is TGCGCCAGCAGCTTGAGTGTGGGGCGAATGGGTGCAGATACGCAGTATTTT. Variable domain in full (rest from reference TRBV5-1 and TRBJ2-3): KAGVTQTPRYLIKTRGQQVTLSCSPISGHRSVSWYQQTPGQGLQFLFEYFSETQRNKGNFPGRFSGRQFSNSRSEMNVSTLELGDSALYLCASSLSVGRMGADTQYFGPGTRLTVL.

CDR3: CAWKGLVRTDTQYF. The CDR3 DNA sequence: TGTGCCTGGAAGGGACTAGTGCGCACAGATACGCAGTATTTT. The chain employs TRBV30 and TRBJ2-3, with TRBD2 matching over 8 bases. The junction had 4 bases not matched to a gene; V was cut back by 4 bases and J by 1 base. This CDR3 comprises 14 residues. Germline CDR1 is GTSNPN and CDR2 is SVGIG (reference sequence).

The rearrangement uses TRBV4-1 and TRBJ1-5, with a possible D match to TRBD1 (6 bases). Germline V lookup: CDR1 MGHRA, CDR2 YSYEKL. CDR3 length: 15 residues. The V end lost 2 bases, the J end lost 4 bases, and 12 bases lay between the germline ends. This CDR3 reads CASSQLLDSNQPQHF. CDR3 DNA: TGCGCCAGCAGCCAACTACTGGACAGTAATCAGCCCCAGCATTTT.

The J gene is TRBJ1-1, the V gene TRBV19, with D possibly matching TRBD1 (6 bases). The ends were cut back, 3 bases at V and 5 bases at J, with 13 bases in the middle. Germline CDR1 is LNHDA and CDR2 is SQIVND (reference sequence). The CDR3 spans 14 residues. The DNA of the CDR3 is TGTGCCAGTAGTATTCGGGGGGGGCGGACTGAAGCTTTCTTT. As protein: CASSIRGGRTEAFF.

CDR3 sequence: CASRPTGAWSHTQYF. In nucleotides, the CDR3 is TGTGCCAGCAGGCCGACGGGTGCATGGTCGCATACGCAGTATTTT. The chain carries TRBV27 and TRBJ2-3; D not certain. The CDR3 spans 15 residues. Trimming cost V 6 bases and J 7 bases, with 20 bases left between them. Germline values: CDR1 MNHEY, CDR2 SMNVEV (reference sequence).

The V and J genes are TRBV30 and TRBJ1-1, with D uncertain. V lost 6 bases to trimming and J lost 3 bases, with 14 bases between them. Germline V gene data show CDR1 as GTSNPN and CDR2 as SVGIG (reference sequence). The CDR3 loop spans 13 amino acids. CDR3 loop: CACGSIAYTEAFF. In DNA form, the CDR3 reads TGTGCCTGCGGTTCTATAGCGTACACTGAAGCTTTCTTT.

V gene TRBV4-3 combines with J gene TRBJ2-7, with 8 bases matching TRBD1. This CDR3 is 16 amino acids long. Germline values: CDR1 LGHNA, CDR2 YSLEER. With 1 base clipped from V and 6 bases from J, the junction kept 11 bases outside the gene matches. Here the CDR3 DNA reads TGCGCCAGCAGCCAAGGTGTAGGACAGGGCAGGTCCGAGCAGTACTTC. It codes for CASSQGVGQGRSEQYF.

This sequence joins TRBV11-2 and TRBJ1-2; D not resolved. This CDR3 has 16 residues. The germline gives CDR1 SGHAT, CDR2 FQNNGV. Trimming shortened V by 3 bases and J by 0 bases, and 14 bases separated the two germline ends. The CDR3 DNA is TGTGCCAGCAGCTTTTTCAGGCGCCCAGCTAACTATGGCTACACCTTC. Its protein is CASSFFRRPANYGYTF.

V is TRBV25-1 and J is TRBJ2-5, with TRBD2 identical over 9 bases. This CDR3 comprises 14 residues. The ends lost 6 bases at V and 3 bases at J; junction bases unmatched: 5. Per the germline V gene, CDR1 is MGHDK and CDR2 is SYGVNS. This CDR3 reads CASSGLATKETQYF. As DNA, the CDR3 is TGTGCCAGCAGCGGACTAGCGACAAAAGAGACCCAGTACTTC.

This clone occurred once. This sequence joins TRBV12-5 and TRBJ1-1; 8 nucleotides line up with TRBD1. CDR1 and CDR2 from the germline V gene are LGHNT and FRNRAP. V lost 11 bases, J lost 4 bases, and 3 bases stayed unmatched. This CDR3 has 11 residues. CDR3 region: CASQGATEAFF. The CDR3, as DNA: TGTGCTTCGCAGGGGGCCACTGAAGCTTTCTTT.

Only a few counts were recorded for this clone. The rearrangement uses TRBV6-4 and TRBJ2-1, with D perhaps matching TRBD2 (6 bases). With 8 bases removed from V and 0 bases from J, the gap between germline ends came to 17 bases. There are 16 residues in the CDR3. Germline CDR1 is MRHNA and CDR2 is SNTAGT. CDR3 bases: TGTGCCAGCTCCCCCTTGGGCGGGGACTCCTACAATGAGCAGTTCTTC. This codes for CASSPLGGDSYNEQFF.

The chain's CDR3 is CASSQGMEGVQYF. The CDR3 DNA reads as TGCGCCAGCAGCCAAGGGATGGAGGGCGTTCAGTACTTC. V gene TRBV4-1 combines with J gene TRBJ2-4; D possibly corresponds to TRBD2 (6 bases). The CDR3 length is 13 residues. V lost 1 base and J 11 bases, leaving 12 bases between the germline ends. Germline CDR1 reads MGHRA; CDR2 reads YSYEKL.

This clone has a handful of counts. The chain has TRBV13 and TRBJ2-5; 7 positions agree with TRBD1. The end of the DNA fits TRBJ2-7 better, so the J call may be wrong. This CDR3 region has 15 residues. Germline V CDR1 and CDR2: PRHDT, FYEKMQ (reference sequence). This CDR3 is CASSLAGTASYEQYF. The DNA for the CDR3 is TGTGCCAGCAGCTTGGCCGGGACAGCTTCCTACGAGCAGTACTTC.

This chain connects TRBV20-1 to TRBJ1-1; a weak D match, TRBD1 (6 bases). V was pared by 6 bases and J by 6 bases, with 11 bases between. Germline CDR1 reads DFQATT; CDR2 reads SNEGSKA (reference sequence). The CDR3 runs 11 residues. The CDR3: CSAGGGPEAFF. The CDR3, as DNA: TGCAGTGCCGGGGGGGGGCCTGAAGCTTTCTTT.

This clone was recorded once. This chain uses TRBV30 with TRBJ1-4; tentatively, D is TRBD1 (6 bases). The CDR3 is 17 amino acids. The germline V and J ends were trimmed by 0 bases and 12 bases, with 26 bases remaining between them. Germline V lookup: CDR1 GTSNPN, CDR2 SVGIG (reference sequence). The CDR3 DNA follows: TGTGCCTGGAGTGTACGCGGGCGTGCAGTCTTAGAGGGGGAACTGTTTTTT. Its translation is CAWSVRGRAVLEGELFF. The entire variable domain, with the rest obtained from reference TRBV30 and TRBJ1-4, is as follows: SQTIHQWPATLVQPVGSPLSLECTVEGTSNPNLYWYRQAAGRGLQLLFYSVGIGQISSEVPQNLSASRPQDRQFILSSKKLLLSDSGFYLCAWSVRGRAVLEGELFFGSGTQLSVL.

This clone was counted a few times. This chain joins TRBV7-8 and TRBJ1-5, with a tentative D call TRBD1 (5 bases). Trimming pared 4 bases from V and 9 bases from J, leaving 13 bases between. The CDR3 is made up of 13 amino acids. Germline V gene lookup returns CDR1 SGHVS and CDR2 FQNEAQ. CDR3 in amino acids: CASSSHRIGPQHF. The CDR3, as DNA: TGTGCCAGCAGCTCCCACAGGATCGGGCCCCAGCATTTT.

The rearrangement joins TRBV5-8 to TRBJ2-7, with no clear D. Per germline, CDR1 SGHTS and CDR2 YDEGEE. The germline V and J ends were trimmed by 5 bases and 3 bases, with 6 bases remaining between them. This CDR3 has 11 residues. In nucleotides, the CDR3 is TGTGCCAGCAGGAGGCACTACGAGCAGTACTTC. It codes for CASRRHYEQYF.

The chain uses TRBV4-3 and TRBJ1-2, with D unresolved. Germline V gives CDR1 LGHNA, CDR2 YSLEER. This CDR3 has 13 amino acids. The germline V and J ends were trimmed by 0 bases and 3 bases, with 5 bases remaining between them. CDR3 in amino acids: CASSQDRYYGYTF. The DNA of the CDR3 is TGCGCCAGCAGCCAAGACCGGTACTATGGCTACACCTTC.

This sequence joins TRBV6-4 and TRBJ2-2; tentative D call: TRBD1 (6 bases). V lost 5 bases, J lost 7 bases, and 14 bases lay in between. The CDR3 length is 14 residues. Germline CDR1 reads MRHNA; CDR2 reads SNTAGT. The CDR3 reads CASSRDTFLGELFF. DNA for the CDR3: TGTGCCAGCAGTCGGGACACCTTTCTCGGGGAGCTGTTTTTT.

The chain is built from TRBV29-1 and TRBJ1-1; tentative D call: TRBD1 (6 bases). Germline lookup yields CDR1 SQVTM and CDR2 ANQGSEA. This CDR3 contains 14 residues. Trimming took 7 bases from V and 3 from J, leaving 18 bases between them. In DNA form, the CDR3 reads TGCAGCGCTACTACAGGGAATATTGACACTGAAGCTTTCTTT. Protein: CSATTGNIDTEAFF. Drawing the rest from reference TRBV29-1 and TRBJ1-1, the complete variable domain is SAVISQKPSRDICQRGTSLTIQCQVDSQVTMMFWYRQQPGQSLTLIATANQGSEATYESGFVIDKFPISRPNLTFSTLTVSNMSPEDSSIYLCSATTGNIDTEAFFGQGTRLTVV.

In its sample, this clone was seen a few times. This chain uses TRBV5-1 with TRBJ1-1; weak D call: TRBD1 (5 bases). Trimming removed 0 bases from V and 1 base from J, with 22 bases in between. CDR1 and CDR2 from the germline V gene are SGHRS and YFSETQ. The CDR3 has 19 amino acids. The DNA for the CDR3 is TGCGCCAGCAGCTTGGTGGGGGAGCGGAGGGGTGGACGGAACACTGAAGCTTTCTTT. This encodes CASSLVGERRGGRNTEAFF. Drawing the rest from reference TRBV5-1 and TRBJ1-1, the complete variable domain is KAGVTQTPRYLIKTRGQQVTLSCSPISGHRSVSWYQQTPGQGLQFLFEYFSETQRNKGNFPGRFSGRQFSNSRSEMNVSTLELGDSALYLCASSLVGERRGGRNTEAFFGQGTRLTVV.

This rearrangement joins TRBV13 to TRBJ2-5; 8 nucleotides line up with TRBD2. The end of the DNA fits TRBJ2-7 better, so the J call may be wrong. The germline V gene encodes CDR1 PRHDT and CDR2 FYEKMQ (reference sequence). This CDR3 is 15 amino acids long. The CDR3 region has the DNA TGTGCCAGCAGCTTCGGGGGAGCGGGAGAGTACGAGCAGTACTTC. Translating it yields CASSFGGAGEYEQYF.

The chain has TRBV21-1 and TRBJ1-2; TRBD1 was called by the table and not checked on the DNA. TRBV21-1 is a known pseudogene. The CDR3 extends over 14 amino acids. The chain's CDR3 is CASSKGTANYGYTF. DNA of the CDR3: TGTGCCAGCAGCAAAGGGACAGCTAACTATGGCTACACCTTC.

The chain carries TRBV10-3 and TRBJ2-5, with 7 bases that match TRBD1. Germline V gives CDR1 ENHRY, CDR2 SYGVKD. V shed 2 bases, J shed 1 base, and the junction held 10 bases outside the gene matches. This CDR3 spans 17 amino acids. The CDR3 DNA sequence: TGTGCCATCAGTGAGACCTATTTCAGGACAGGCCAAGAGACCCAGTACTTC. This encodes CAISETYFRTGQETQYF.

This clone occurred a few times. Other DNA sequences within the sample encode an identical CDR3. The CDR3 DNA is TGCGCCAGCAGCTTGCCCGGGAACACTGAAGCTTTCTTT. Protein: CASSLPGNTEAFF. V gene TRBV5-1 combines with J gene TRBJ1-1; D is unclear. V lost 1 base to trimming and J lost 1 base, with 5 bases between them. Looked up from germline, CDR1 is SGHRS and CDR2 is YFSETQ. CDR3 size: 13 residues. Together with reference TRBV5-1 and TRBJ1-1, the CDR3 gives the full variable domain: KAGVTQTPRYLIKTRGQQVTLSCSPISGHRSVSWYQQTPGQGLQFLFEYFSETQRNKGNFPGRFSGRQFSNSRSEMNVSTLELGDSALYLCASSLPGNTEAFFGQGTRLTVV.

The chain combines TRBV4-3 with TRBJ2-7; D uncertain. The CDR3 length is 14 residues. The V and J ends lost 0 bases and 3 bases respectively, with 9 bases between them. The germline V gene has CDR1 LGHNA and CDR2 YSLEER. The chain's CDR3 is CASSQDLALYEQYF. The CDR3 coding sequence is TGCGCCAGCAGCCAAGATCTGGCCCTCTACGAGCAGTACTTC.

Here the CDR3 DNA reads TGTGCCAGCAGTGACGGACAGGGGCGTGCTTTCTTT. It specifies CASSDGQGRAFF. This chain links TRBV6-1 with TRBJ1-1, with TRBD1 matching over 9 bases. V shed 3 bases, J shed 11 bases, and the junction held 4 bases outside the gene matches. The CDR3 contains 12 residues. Germline CDR1 is MNHNS and CDR2 is SASEGT.

This chain connects TRBV7-9 to TRBJ2-5, with unresolved D. This CDR3 contains 12 residues. Trimming removed 8 bases from V and 4 bases from J, with 11 bases in between. Looked up from germline, CDR1 is SEHNR and CDR2 is FQNEAQ (reference sequence). The CDR3 DNA sequence: TGTGCCAGCGGGCGCTCTCGAGAGACCCAGTACTTC. It encodes CASGRSRETQYF.